This T cell receptor beta chain was sequenced during a study of blood T cell repertoires in COVID-19. Study context: Sources were T cells, B-cell-depleted T cells, or PBMCs; the material itself was cDNA or gDNA.

Participant-given clinical history determined each cohort assignment. Either two negative PCRs, clearance, or symptom resolution qualified Cohort 3 donors as recovered. In the original processing: How many nucleated cells were present was estimated from reference gene primer amplification. The assay was immunoSEQ multiplex PCR, and TCRdb's table has in-frame clones only and misses some. V and J calls and clone size are those listed in that table; D and trimming were worked out from the DNA. The table has fewer than 200,000 clones, almost 80% seen once. The V end lost 0 bases, the J end lost 6 bases, and 9 bases lay between the germline ends. The CDR3 loop spans 13 amino acids. Germline V gene lookup returns CDR1 SGHNT and CDR2 YENEEA.

Sequencing was carried out using PBMCs or T cells enriched from blood (not recorded which). This TCR was sampled from a woman between 45 and 60 years old who had recovered from COVID-19. This sequence joins TRBV11-3 and TRBJ2-7; D is possibly TRBD1 (5 bases). The CDR3, as DNA: TGTGCCAGCAGCTTAGAAGGGGTGGGCGAGCAGTACTTC. Protein sequence: CASSLEGVGEQYF.